A single sample gave rise to the 19 T cell receptor beta chains below, sequenced in a study of OX40 agonist ivuxolimab in advanced cancers. The data were produced by immunoSEQ multiplex PCR, yet TCRdb's version contains in-frame clones alone and is incomplete. The sample carries around 68,000 clones, over 75% recorded once. The sample in question was CD4+ or CD8+ T cells sorted from blood, obtained in a trial of the OX40 agonist ivuxolimab. The receptors stem from an adult with an advanced solid tumor such as melanoma, head and neck, liver or kidney cancer.

V gene TRBV14 combines with J gene TRBJ1-2, with D hard to call. Germline V gene sequence: CDR1 SGHDN, CDR2 FVKESK. V was shortened by 0 bases and J by 4 bases, with 9 bases between the two germline ends. This CDR3 spans 14 amino acids. The CDR3 DNA reads TGTGCCAGCAGCCAAGATCGGACCACCTATGGCTACACCTTC. Residues: CASSQDRTTYGYTF.

This sequence joins TRBV18 and TRBJ1-1; D is unclear. The CDR3 totals 13 residues. Germline V CDR1 and CDR2: KGHSH, LQKENI. The V gene lost 1 base and the J gene lost 3 bases, with 6 bases spanning the gap. The CDR3 spells CASSPRLDTEAFF. The CDR3 DNA is TGTGCCAGCTCACCACGTTTGGACACTGAAGCTTTCTTT.

The table lists this clone with a count of one. The genes are TRBV21-1 and TRBJ1-1; the DNA was not compared with TRBD1, the D call given in the table. TRBV21-1 is a pseudogene segment. The CDR3 runs to 16 residues. This chain's CDR3 is CASSKISGFMNTEAFF. CDR3 DNA: TGTGCCAGCAGCAAAATTTCAGGGTTCATGAACACTGAAGCTTTCTTT.

The gene calls are TRBV2 and TRBJ2-7; no reliable D call. V was pared by 5 bases and J by 1 base, with 9 bases between. Per the germline V gene, CDR1 is SNHLY and CDR2 is FYNNEI. This CDR3 is 13 amino acids long. CDR3 residues: CASSRTVSYEQYF. DNA for the CDR3: TGTGCCAGCAGTAGGACGGTGTCCTACGAGCAGTACTTC.

The chain is built from TRBV9 and TRBJ1-1; 10 bases fit TRBD1. CDR1 is SGDLS and CDR2 is YYNGEE in the germline V gene. The CDR3 contains 16 residues. The V and J ends lost 4 bases and 5 bases, in that order; junction bases with no gene match: 11. CDR3 residues: CASSPHLGQGGTEAFF. CDR3 bases: TGTGCCAGCAGCCCCCACCTCGGACAGGGGGGAACTGAAGCTTTCTTT.

Concerning this clone itself: Its ends do not fully match the called genes, so a read error is possible. The chain employs TRBV7-6 and TRBJ2-2; the match to TRBD1 covers 7 bases. From germline, CDR1 is SGHVS and CDR2 FNYEAQ. The CDR3 contains 14 residues. The CDR3 DNA follows: TGTGCCAGCAGCCGGGGACAGAACTCCGGGGAGCTGTTTTTT. This codes for CASSRGQNSGELFF.

The chain has TRBV2 and TRBJ1-1; D is unresolved. With 8 bases removed from V and 4 bases from J, the gap between germline ends came to 8 bases. Germline CDR1 reads SNHLY; CDR2 reads FYNNEI. This CDR3 has 11 residues. This CDR3 reads CASLYTTEAFF. For the CDR3, the DNA is TGTGCCAGCCTCTACACCACTGAAGCTTTCTTT.

The V and J genes are TRBV4-2 and TRBJ2-1, with D possibly TRBD2 on 6 matching bases. V lost 0 bases and J 5 bases, leaving 14 bases between the germline ends. CDR1 and CDR2 (germline): LGHNA, YNFKEQ. This CDR3 spans 16 amino acids. CDR3 loop: CASSQDLGGEDNEQFF. CDR3 bases: TGTGCCAGCAGCCAAGATCTGGGGGGAGAGGACAATGAGCAGTTCTTC.

This sequence joins TRBV19 and TRBJ1-1, with unresolved D. Germline values: CDR1 LNHDA, CDR2 SQIVND (reference sequence). V was pared by 7 bases and J by 4 bases, with 13 bases between. The CDR3 runs 13 residues. CDR3 region: CASTGRSTTEAFF. DNA of the CDR3: TGTGCCAGTACGGGTCGGAGTACCACTGAAGCTTTCTTT.

The J gene is TRBJ1-5, the V gene TRBV18; D remains ambiguous. Germline lookup yields CDR1 KGHSH and CDR2 LQKENI. This CDR3 contains 15 residues. Trimming stripped 3 bases from V and 7 bases from J, with 16 bases between. The DNA for the CDR3 is TGTGCCAGCTCACCCTTCGACACTTTGGAGCAGCCCCAGCATTTT. Protein sequence: CASSPFDTLEQPQHF.

The J gene is TRBJ2-3, the V gene TRBV5-1; 9 nucleotides match TRBD2. V was clipped by 0 bases and J by 6 bases; unmatched bases: 5. This CDR3 is built from 15 residues. CDR1 SGHRS and CDR2 YFSETQ come from the germline V gene. CDR3 sequence (DNA): TGCGCCAGCAGCTTGGGAGCGGGGGGTCGGGATACGCAGTATTTT. Its translation is CASSLGAGGRDTQYF.

This chain links TRBV30 with TRBJ2-7; 9 bases fit TRBD2. The CDR3 sequence is 12 residues long. CDR1 is GTSNPN, CDR2 SVGIG, per germline (reference sequence). J was trimmed by 6 bases and V by 5 bases; bases with no gene match: 5. In DNA, the CDR3 is TGTGCCTGGGGACTAGCGATAAGCGAGCAGTACTTC. Its protein product is CAWGLAISEQYF.

Only a few counts were recorded for this clone. The chain has TRBV10-1 and TRBJ1-1, with D hard to call. The CDR3 has 14 amino acids. Trimming took 0 bases from V and 9 from J, leaving 14 bases between them. CDR1 is WNHNN, CDR2 SYGVQD, per germline (reference sequence). CDR3 in DNA: TGCGCCAGCAGTGAGTCGGGCAGCGGCGGGAAAGCTTTCTTT. This translates into CASSESGSGGKAFF.

The chain has TRBV5-5 and TRBJ1-5, with TRBD1 as a possible D gene (5 bases). The CDR3 is 13 residues long. The germline V and J ends were trimmed by 8 bases and 0 bases, with 9 bases remaining between them. Germline V lookup: CDR1 SGHKS, CDR2 YYEKEE (reference sequence). CDR3 nucleotide sequence: TGTGCCAGACAGGTGTATAGCAATCAGCCCCAGCATTTT. It codes for CARQVYSNQPQHF. The whole variable domain, filled in from reference TRBV5-5 and TRBJ1-5, reads DAGVTQSPTHLIKTRGQQVTLRCSPISGHKSVSWYQQVLGQGPQFIFQYYEKEERGRGNFPDRFSARQFPNYSSELNVNALLLGDSALYLCARQVYSNQPQHFGDGTRLSIL.

The V gene is TRBV6-6, the J gene TRBJ1-6; D not certain. The V gene lost 2 bases and the J gene lost 6 bases, with 11 bases spanning the gap. Per the germline V gene, CDR1 is MNHNY and CDR2 is SVGAGI (reference sequence). CDR3 length: 15 amino acids. The CDR3 is CASSYGGSRNSPLHF. CDR3 DNA: TGTGCCAGCAGTTACGGAGGGTCCCGTAATTCACCCCTCCACTTT.

The chain combines TRBV5-1 with TRBJ2-7, with 8 bases matching TRBD1. The V and J ends lost 4 bases and 4 bases, in that order; junction bases with no gene match: 7. CDR1 and CDR2 (germline): SGHRS, YFSETQ. The CDR3 is made up of 14 amino acids. The CDR3 DNA reads TGCGCCAGCAGCGCGACAGGGGCCAGATACGAGCAGTACTTC. It yields the protein CASSATGARYEQYF.

This clone was seen once. V and J are TRBV2 and TRBJ2-1, with no clear D. The CDR3 spans 14 residues. CDR1 and CDR2 from the germline V gene are SNHLY and FYNNEI. V lost 6 bases to trimming and J lost 0 bases, with 9 bases between them. This chain's CDR3 is CASRVASSYNEQFF. The CDR3 bases are TGTGCCAGCAGGGTTGCGAGCTCCTACAATGAGCAGTTCTTC.

The chain recombines TRBV6-1 with TRBJ2-2, with TRBD1 as a possible D gene (6 bases). This CDR3 region has 15 residues. Germline CDR1 and CDR2: MNHNS and SASEGT. Trimming cost V 2 bases and J 4 bases, with 11 bases left between them. CDR3 DNA: TGTGCCAGCAGTGAAACGTGGACAGTCACCGGGGAGCTGTTTTTT. This encodes CASSETWTVTGELFF.

This chain joins TRBV6-5 and TRBJ1-6, with unresolved D. Germline V CDR1 and CDR2: MNHEY, SVGAGI. V lost 5 bases to trimming and J lost 4 bases, with 9 bases between them. The CDR3 consists of 14 residues. CDR3: CASSAAGYNSPLHF. DNA for the CDR3: TGTGCCAGCAGTGCCGCGGGGTATAATTCACCCCTCCACTTT.